The sequence of this T cell receptor (beta chain) was determined in a study of CD8 T cells in ankylosing spondylitis. Only a few counts were recorded for this clonotype. What it recognizes is unknown. Findings of the study overall: Disease-linked clones reportedly concentrated significantly in matched ankylosing spondylitis synovial fluid. Some of these motif variants have turned up before, in reports on reactive arthritis synovial fluid and blood. What seemed typical of ankylosing spondylitis blood was a TCR beta motif built from roughly eight highly homologous variants.

Quantitative 5'-RACE was performed with molecular barcodes, and it yielded the TCR beta libraries. TCRdb used MiXCR to reprocess the 5' RACE reads, holding one entry per CDR3 protein. The sample carries 230,000 or so distinct CDR3 sequences, about a sixth recorded once. Material for sequencing was blood, either unsorted or a sorted T cell fraction (not recorded which). The TCR originated in a male donor with ankylosing spondylitis or in good health (not recorded which).

The CDR3 sequence is CSVDAGGRGYTF. CDR3 in DNA: TGCAGCGTTGACGCGGGGGGACGAGGCTACACCTTC. The V gene is TRBV29-1, the J gene TRBJ1-2; D might be TRBD1 (5 bases). The germline CDR1 and CDR2 sequences are SQVTM and ANQGSEA. The CDR3 consists of 12 residues. The V gene lost 3 bases and the J gene lost 8 bases, with 13 bases spanning the gap.